These T cell receptor beta chains were read from a single sample in a study of blood T cell repertoires in COVID-19. Only in-frame clones appear in the TCRdb table, and some are missing; sequencing was by immunoSEQ multiplex PCR. Of around 500,000 clones in the sample, approximately 90% were seen once. Sample: PBMCs or T cells enriched from blood (not recorded which). The receptors were sampled from a middle-aged woman who had recovered from COVID-19. Both conserved end residues are part of each CDR3. Fields, in order: CDR3 protein, V gene, J gene.

CASSLVVVGGRGYNEQFF	TRBV5-8	TRBJ2-1
CASQQGEGGEQFF	TRBV7-9	TRBJ2-1
CAVAKGIDGELFF	TRBV11-2	TRBJ2-2
CASSLDGSLDEQFF	TRBV11-2	TRBJ2-1
CASSFDRAGYGYTF	TRBV11-3	TRBJ1-2
CASSLAPRSSGNTIYF	TRBV7-8	TRBJ1-3
CASSGGGLLGYTF	TRBV9	TRBJ1-2
CASSKQLPYEQYF	TRBV4-3	TRBJ2-7
CASSSRLTSGRIPGANVLTF	TRBV27	TRBJ2-6
CSVALTGVRETQYF	TRBV29-1	TRBJ2-5
CASSLETGGSYGYTF	TRBV7-6	TRBJ1-2
CASSEAGGNSPLHF	TRBV4-2	TRBJ1-6
CASSAGTSGDTQYF	TRBV5-1	TRBJ2-3
CASSLGGDRGQGYEQYF	TRBV11-3	TRBJ2-7
CASSGETGGGNTEAFF	TRBV9	TRBJ1-1
CASSSNLGPNYGYTF	TRBV11-2	TRBJ1-2
CASQQGGGAYEQYF	TRBV7-2	TRBJ2-7
CASSLDGRRGSATEAFF	TRBV5-4	TRBJ1-1
CASSPRTFPKTQYF	TRBV7-9	TRBJ2-5
CASSPIGFGMNTEAFF	TRBV18	TRBJ1-1
CASSVHRYEQYF	TRBV12-3/TRBV12-4	TRBJ2-7
CASSYYLASYNEQFF	TRBV6-2/TRBV6-3	TRBJ2-1
CATSRDLRGYEQYF	TRBV15	TRBJ2-7
CASSTRGHYNTEAFF	TRBV5-6	TRBJ1-1
CASSFRGSTAQPQHF	TRBV6-2/TRBV6-3	TRBJ1-5
CASSLLGNTEAFF	TRBV27	TRBJ1-1
CASNPGHGTEAFF	TRBV19	TRBJ1-1
CASSQGRDGTQYF	TRBV4-3	TRBJ2-3
CASSERASGSLFYEQYF	TRBV9	TRBJ2-7
CASSWTLNTEAFF	TRBV12-3/TRBV12-4	TRBJ1-1
CSVLEGRYGYTF	TRBV29-1	TRBJ1-2
CASSGDRSDGYTF	TRBV25-1	TRBJ1-2
CASSLTSGTDTQYF	TRBV5-6	TRBJ2-3
CASSARRQLNQPQHF	TRBV6-4	TRBJ1-5
CASSGTGDQPQHF	TRBV27	TRBJ1-5
CAWSVSGNQPQHF	TRBV30	TRBJ1-5
CASSQARLGYNEQFF	TRBV4-1	TRBJ2-1
CASSTLTGTGEFF	TRBV5-5	TRBJ1-4
CASTPWPQRDEQFF	TRBV27	TRBJ2-1
CASSRDNPRDLSSYNSPLHF	TRBV4-2	TRBJ1-6
CASSEYWREVYSTDTQYF	TRBV25-1	TRBJ2-3
CASGEGQHGQETQYF	TRBV2	TRBJ2-5
CASSYSKRGPGNTIYF	TRBV6-5	TRBJ1-3
CASSLDSTGAYGYTF	TRBV7-9	TRBJ1-2
CASSQEWGDVYGYTF	TRBV14	TRBJ1-2
CASSSETGSDGYTF	TRBV11-2	TRBJ1-2
CASSRPGTTYEQYF	TRBV3-1/TRBV3-2	TRBJ2-7